The 23 T cell receptor beta chains reported below all come from one sample, sequenced in a study of Ad26.COV2.S vaccination and SARS-CoV-2 variants. This sample's treatment: roughly 20 received Ad26.COV2.S at low or high dose, single or two shots; about 5 received placebo; per-sample allocation not given. Following the first vaccine or placebo injection, samples were taken on day 63. Data came from immunoSEQ multiplex PCR; TCRdb stores just in-frame clones and leaves some out. In the table there are about 410,000 clones, over 75% of which are singletons. The sample in question was peripheral blood, obtained in a trial of Ad26.COV2.S vaccine versus placebo. These receptors all come from a person between 18 and 65 years old who received the Ad26.COV2.S COVID-19 vaccine or a placebo.

The V call is TRBV28, the J call TRBJ1-3, with D possibly matching TRBD1 (6 bases). Germline lookup yields CDR1 MDHEN and CDR2 SYDVKM. This CDR3 is 14 amino acids long. V gave up 5 bases and J gave up 4 bases, with 12 bases separating them. In DNA form, the CDR3 reads TGTGCCAGCAGTCCTTACAGGGCCGGAAACACCATATATTTT. It specifies CASSPYRAGNTIYF. Looking up the rest from reference TRBV28 and TRBJ1-3 gives the full variable domain: DVKVTQSSRYLVKRTGEKVFLECVQDMDHENMFWYRQDPGLGLRLIYFSYDVKMKEKGDIPEGYSVSREKKERFSLILESASTNQTSMYLCASSPYRAGNTIYFGEGSWLTVV.

The J gene is TRBJ1-5, the V gene TRBV30, with unresolved D. Per the germline V gene, CDR1 is GTSNPN and CDR2 is SVGIG (reference sequence). The ends were cut back, 0 bases at V and 3 bases at J, with 6 bases in the middle. The CDR3 has 13 amino acids. CDR3 bases: TGTGCCTGGAGTGTAACGGACAATCAGCCCCAGCATTTT. It encodes CAWSVTDNQPQHF.

The V call is TRBV28, the J call TRBJ1-1, with 9 nucleotides matching TRBD1. CDR1 and CDR2 (germline): MDHEN, SYDVKM. This CDR3 comprises 16 residues. The V and J ends lost 6 bases and 1 base, in that order; junction bases with no gene match: 9. This chain's CDR3 is CASRSPGTGKNTEAFF. The DNA of the CDR3 is TGTGCCAGCAGGAGTCCCGGGACAGGGAAGAACACTGAAGCTTTCTTT.

V is TRBV27 and J is TRBJ2-7; no reliable D call. The CDR3 is 14 amino acids. V gave up 3 bases and J gave up 2 bases, with 11 bases separating them. Germline V gene sequence: CDR1 MNHEY, CDR2 SMNVEV (reference sequence). The CDR3 reads CASSLGVVPYEQYF. In DNA, the CDR3 is TGTGCCAGCAGTTTGGGTGTCGTTCCCTACGAGCAGTACTTC.

The chain joins TRBV18 to TRBJ2-7; TRBD1 matches 11 bases. Germline CDR1 KGHSH, CDR2 LQKENI. The CDR3 is made up of 15 amino acids. V trimming: 3 bases; J trimming: 5 bases; junction bases outside the gene matches: 6. In DNA, the CDR3 is TGTGCCAGCTCACCTAGGCGGACAGGGGGCGACGAGCAGTACTTC. This codes for CASSPRRTGGDEQYF.

The V gene is TRBV28, the J gene TRBJ2-7, with 11 nucleotides matching TRBD2. J gave up 3 bases and V 6 bases, and 4 bases lay outside the gene matches. This CDR3 has 14 amino acids. The V gene's germline CDR1 is MDHEN and CDR2 SYDVKM. CDR3 in DNA: TGTGCCAGCAGAAGACTAGCGGGATTCTACGAGCAGTACTTC. It yields the protein CASRRLAGFYEQYF.

V is TRBV20-1 and J is TRBJ2-5; 11 nucleotides match TRBD2. Trimming removed 3 bases from V and 1 base from J; junction bases left unmatched: 4. Per germline, CDR1 DFQATT and CDR2 SNEGSKA (reference sequence). The CDR3 has 15 residues. CDR3 coding DNA: TGCAGTGCTAGTGGGGGACTAGCGGCCCAAGAGACCCAGTACTTC. Protein sequence: CSASGGLAAQETQYF.

A single count supports this clone. The chain has TRBV5-1 and TRBJ2-3; D is possibly TRBD1 or TRBD2 (6 bases each). V was trimmed by 4 bases and J by 0 bases, leaving 15 bases between them. Germline CDR1 and CDR2: SGHRS and YFSETQ. The CDR3 loop spans 16 amino acids. In nucleotides, the CDR3 is TGCGCCAGCAGCCGAACGAGGGGGGATAGCACAGATACGCAGTATTTT. Translated, it gives CASSRTRGDSTDTQYF. The variable domain in full, with the rest retrieved from reference TRBV5-1 and TRBJ2-3, is KAGVTQTPRYLIKTRGQQVTLSCSPISGHRSVSWYQQTPGQGLQFLFEYFSETQRNKGNFPGRFSGRQFSNSRSEMNVSTLELGDSALYLCASSRTRGDSTDTQYFGPGTRLTVL.

The rearrangement joins TRBV7-3 to TRBJ2-1; 7 bases fit TRBD1. CDR3 size: 18 residues. The junction had 13 bases not matched to a gene; V was cut back by 5 bases and J by 0 bases. CDR1 is SGHTA and CDR2 is FQGTGA in the germline V gene. DNA for the CDR3: TGTGCCAGCAGCCCCCAGGGGGTCCCGGGGAGCTCCTACAATGAGCAGTTCTTC. The encoded protein is CASSPQGVPGSSYNEQFF. Variable domain in full (rest from reference TRBV7-3 and TRBJ2-1): GAGVSQTPSNKVTEKGKYVELRCDPISGHTALYWYRQSLGQGPEFLIYFQGTGAADDSGLPNDRFFAVRPEGSVSTLKIQRTERGDSAVYLCASSPQGVPGSSYNEQFFGPGTRLTVL.

This chain joins TRBV10-1 and TRBJ2-7; D might be TRBD2 (7 bases). CDR3 length: 16 residues. Per the germline V gene, CDR1 is WNHNN and CDR2 is SYGVQD (reference sequence). Trimming cost V 2 bases and J 3 bases, with 17 bases left between them. This CDR3 reads CASSERGGRDYYEQYF. The CDR3 DNA is TGCGCCAGCAGTGAGAGGGGGGGTCGCGATTACTACGAGCAGTACTTC.

The genes are TRBV4-3 and TRBJ1-1; D gene ambiguous. The V end lost 4 bases, the J end lost 1 base, and 7 bases lay between the germline ends. This CDR3 contains 13 residues. The germline CDR1 and CDR2 sequences are LGHNA and YSLEER. CDR3 nucleotides: TGCGCCAGCAGCCGAGACGAGAACACTGAAGCTTTCTTT. Amino acids: CASSRDENTEAFF.

V and J are TRBV30 and TRBJ2-1; 7 nucleotides align to TRBD2. Germline V gene sequence: CDR1 GTSNPN, CDR2 SVGIG (reference sequence). V was pared by 5 bases and J by 10 bases, with 5 bases of the junction left unmatched. The CDR3 covers 11 residues. The CDR3 DNA reads TGTGCCTGGTTCGGCGGGGGAGAGCAGTTCTTC. Amino acids: CAWFGGGEQFF.

The chain combines TRBV2 with TRBJ2-6; D gene ambiguous. Germline CDR1 is SNHLY and CDR2 is FYNNEI. V gave up 2 bases and J gave up 0 bases, with 8 bases separating them. This CDR3 is 16 amino acids long. The CDR3 DNA reads as TGTGCCAGCAGTGAAACGGGTAGCTCTGGGGCCAACGTCCTGACTTTC. Protein sequence: CASSETGSSGANVLTF.

The chain joins TRBV2 to TRBJ2-1, with D possibly matching TRBD1 (5 bases). CDR1 is SNHLY, CDR2 FYNNEI, per germline. The CDR3 loop spans 11 amino acids. Trimming shortened V by 5 bases and J by 10 bases, and 9 bases separated the two germline ends. CDR3 sequence (DNA): TGTGCCAGCAGTCGACAGTACGAGCAGTTCTTC. This translates into CASSRQYEQFF.

Notes on this clone: It may be a read error: a sequence one base away is much more abundant. The chain employs TRBV12-3 or TRBV12-4 and TRBJ2-3, with 7 positions matching TRBD2. The ends lost 8 bases at V and 0 bases at J; junction bases unmatched: 2. The CDR3 sequence is 13 residues long. The DNA of the CDR3 is TGTGCCAGCCGTAGCGGGAGCACAGATACGCAGTATTTT. This sequence encodes CASRSGSTDTQYF.

The chain uses TRBV20-1 and TRBJ1-2, with no clear D. This CDR3 spans 11 amino acids. CDR1 is DFQATT, CDR2 SNEGSKA, per germline (reference sequence). V lost 3 bases and J 0 bases, leaving 2 bases between the germline ends. The CDR3 sequence: CSASANYGYTF. The CDR3 DNA is TGCAGTGCTAGCGCTAACTATGGCTACACCTTC.

The chain has TRBV3-1 (or the pseudogene TRBV3-2) and TRBJ2-1; D remains unclear. The germline V gene has CDR1 LGHDT and CDR2 YNNKEL (reference sequence). Trimming removed 5 bases from V and 0 bases from J, with 11 bases in between. This CDR3 has 15 amino acids. This chain's CDR3 is CASSIKSSSYNEQFF. CDR3 nucleotides: TGTGCCAGCAGCATAAAAAGTAGCTCCTACAATGAGCAGTTCTTC.

J is TRBJ2-6 and V is TRBV3-1 (or the pseudogene TRBV3-2); TRBD1 matches 8 bases. This CDR3 has 18 amino acids. J was trimmed by 2 bases and V by 1 base; bases with no gene match: 7. Germline CDR1 LGHDT, CDR2 YNNKEL (reference sequence). The DNA of the CDR3 is TGTGCCAGCAGCCAAGGGACAGGGACCTCTCCTGGGGCCAACGTCCTGACTTTC. Encoded protein: CASSQGTGTSPGANVLTF.

The chain recombines TRBV29-1 with TRBJ2-2, with no clear D. Germline V gives CDR1 SQVTM, CDR2 ANQGSEA. This CDR3 is built from 13 residues. The V end lost 5 bases, the J end lost 4 bases, and 11 bases lay between the germline ends. The CDR3 DNA follows: TGCAGCGTTCGGGTTAGTGGCACCGGGGAGCTGTTTTTT. It translates to CSVRVSGTGELFF.

The rearrangement joins TRBV5-4 to TRBJ2-1; the D gene is possibly TRBD2 (5 bases). Germline V gene sequence: CDR1 SGHNT, CDR2 YYREEE (reference sequence). Trimming took 0 bases from V and 4 from J, leaving 14 bases between them. The length of the CDR3 is 16 residues. CDR3 residues: CASSLGASPKYNEQFF. In DNA form, the CDR3 reads TGTGCCAGCAGCTTGGGGGCTAGCCCCAAATACAATGAGCAGTTCTTC.

The chain couples TRBV27 to TRBJ2-7, with 7 bases that match TRBD1. The V and J ends lost 7 bases and 0 bases, in that order; junction bases with no gene match: 9. The CDR3 sequence is 15 residues long. The germline gives CDR1 MNHEY, CDR2 SMNVEV (reference sequence). The CDR3 loop reads CASNQLQGNSYEQYF. DNA for the CDR3: TGTGCCAGCAACCAACTACAGGGGAACTCCTACGAGCAGTACTTC.

On this clone itself: The identical CDR3 is also encoded by other nucleotide sequences in the sample. This chain joins TRBV9 and TRBJ1-3, with D possibly being TRBD1 (6 bases). V lost 7 bases, J lost 1 base, and 12 bases lay in between. In germline, CDR1 is SGDLS, CDR2 YYNGEE. This CDR3 has 14 amino acids. The CDR3 DNA reads as TGTGCCAGCTCCGGGGGCAGTTCTGGAAACACCATATATTTT. Its translation: CASSGGSSGNTIYF.

This clone was seen a single time. V and J are TRBV5-6 and TRBJ2-7; no definite D call. Germline V gene sequence: CDR1 SGHDT, CDR2 YYEEEE. V was pared by 4 bases and J by 0 bases, with 14 bases between. The CDR3 consists of 15 residues. CDR3 region: CASSARAELSYEQYF. The DNA of the CDR3 is TGTGCCAGCAGCGCACGAGCAGAGCTCTCCTACGAGCAGTACTTC.